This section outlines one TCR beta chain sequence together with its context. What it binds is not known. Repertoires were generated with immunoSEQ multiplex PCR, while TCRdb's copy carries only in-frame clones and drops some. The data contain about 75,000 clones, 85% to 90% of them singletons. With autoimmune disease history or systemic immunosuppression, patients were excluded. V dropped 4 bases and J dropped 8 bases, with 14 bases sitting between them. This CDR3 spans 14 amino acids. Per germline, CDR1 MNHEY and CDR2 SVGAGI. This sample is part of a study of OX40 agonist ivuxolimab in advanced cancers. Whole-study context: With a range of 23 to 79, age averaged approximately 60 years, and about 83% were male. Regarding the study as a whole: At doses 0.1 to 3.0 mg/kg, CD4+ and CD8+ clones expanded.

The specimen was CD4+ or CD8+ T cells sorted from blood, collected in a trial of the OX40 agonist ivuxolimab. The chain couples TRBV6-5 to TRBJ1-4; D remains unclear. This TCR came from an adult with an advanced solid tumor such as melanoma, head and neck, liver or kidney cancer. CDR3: CASSLGGVGEKLFF. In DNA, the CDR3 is TGTGCCAGCAGTTTGGGCGGGGTCGGAGAAAAACTGTTTTTT.